The 30 T cell receptor beta chains listed next were all sequenced from one sample in a study of shared clonotypes between healthy human individuals. Method: immunoSEQ multiplex PCR; TCRdb's copy keeps in-frame clones and lacks some. The sample carries hundreds of thousands of clones, 90% to 97% recorded once. The sequenced material came from naive CD4+ T cells sorted from blood. Documented subset: CD45RA+ positively selected. The receptors were sampled from a woman in her twenties or thirties in good health.

This chain uses TRBV5-1 with TRBJ2-1; 7 bases are shared with TRBD2. J lost 6 bases, V lost 4 bases, and 16 bases had no gene match. Germline loops: CDR1 SGHRS, CDR2 YFSETQ. The CDR3 spans 17 residues. The CDR3 is CASSPREGPGLSNEQFF. DNA for the CDR3: TGCGCCAGCAGCCCGAGGGAGGGTCCCGGATTGAGCAATGAGCAGTTCTTC.

The J gene is TRBJ1-4, the V gene TRBV7-2, with TRBD1 identical over 9 bases. J gave up 4 bases and V 1 base, and 1 base lay outside the gene matches. This CDR3 has 15 residues. Germline CDR1 reads SGHTA; CDR2 reads FQGNSA. The CDR3 DNA reads TGTGCCAGCAGCTTAGGGACAGGGGTTAATGAAAAACTGTTTTTT. Protein product: CASSLGTGVNEKLFF.

J is TRBJ2-7 and V is TRBV19, with D perhaps matching TRBD1 (5 bases). The CDR3 has 16 residues. V was trimmed by 6 bases and J by 2 bases, leaving 20 bases between them. Per the germline V gene, CDR1 is LNHDA and CDR2 is SQIVND (reference sequence). The CDR3 is CASSWPWTFPTYEQYF. CDR3 nucleotide sequence: TGTGCCAGTAGCTGGCCCTGGACATTTCCCACCTACGAGCAGTACTTC. Supplemented by reference TRBV19 and TRBJ2-7, the full variable domain reads DGGITQSPKYLFRKEGQNVTLSCEQNLNHDAMYWYRQDPGQGLRLIYYSQIVNDFQKGDIAEGYSVSREKKESFPLTVTSAQKNPTAFYLCASSWPWTFPTYEQYFGPGTRLTVT.

J is TRBJ2-1 and V is TRBV27; the match to TRBD2 covers 7 bases. Germline-derived CDR1 and CDR2 are MNHEY and SMNVEV (reference sequence). The CDR3 totals 15 residues. V lost 5 bases to trimming and J lost 3 bases; unmatched junction nucleotides: 7. The CDR3 reads CASSPREVSYNEQFF. The DNA for the CDR3 is TGTGCCAGCAGTCCACGGGAGGTTAGCTACAATGAGCAGTTCTTC.

The sample holds one count of this clone. The chain employs TRBV27 and TRBJ2-3; 15 bases map to TRBD2. Germline V gene data show CDR1 as MNHEY and CDR2 as SMNVEV (reference sequence). CDR3 length: 17 residues. Germline trimming cut 5 bases from V and 3 bases from J; bases unmatched to any gene: 6. CDR3 coding DNA: TGTGCCAGCAGTACTACCGGGACTAGCGGGGGGACAGATACGCAGTATTTT. Protein sequence: CASSTTGTSGGTDTQYF.

The genes are TRBV7-9 and TRBJ1-1; tentative D call: TRBD1 (5 bases). V lost 2 bases and J lost 3, with 10 bases in between. Germline V CDR1 and CDR2: SEHNR, FQNEAQ (reference sequence). This CDR3 comprises 14 residues. In DNA form, the CDR3 reads TGTGCCAGCAGCTTACTACAGGAGGACACTGAAGCTTTCTTT. Amino acid sequence: CASSLLQEDTEAFF.

A single count supports this clone. The rearrangement uses TRBV2 and TRBJ2-7, with 10 bases lining up with TRBD2. V shed 4 bases and J 2 bases; nucleotides not matched to a gene: 8. Per the germline V gene, CDR1 is SNHLY and CDR2 is FYNNEI. The CDR3 sequence is 16 residues long. CDR3 in DNA: TGTGCCAGCAGTGGTACCCTAGCGGGAGTGGCCTACGAGCAGTACTTC. Its translation is CASSGTLAGVAYEQYF.

J is TRBJ2-7 and V is TRBV6-1; TRBD1 matches 7 bases. Per the germline V gene, CDR1 is MNHNS and CDR2 is SASEGT. V dropped 4 bases and J dropped 3; count of bases not matched to a gene: 6. This CDR3 is 14 amino acids long. CDR3 sequence: CASSASGQRYEQYF. The CDR3 nucleotides are TGTGCCAGCAGTGCTTCGGGACAGCGCTACGAGCAGTACTTC.

This sequence joins TRBV30 and TRBJ1-1; D unresolved. In germline, CDR1 is GTSNPN, CDR2 SVGIG (reference sequence). V shed 4 bases and J shed 4 bases, with 13 bases lying between them. This CDR3 has 13 amino acids. For the CDR3, the DNA is TGTGCCTGGAACCTCGACACGACCACTGAAGCTTTCTTT. This codes for CAWNLDTTTEAFF. Full variable domain (remainder filled in from reference TRBV30 and TRBJ1-1): SQTIHQWPATLVQPVGSPLSLECTVEGTSNPNLYWYRQAAGRGLQLLFYSVGIGQISSEVPQNLSASRPQDRQFILSSKKLLLSDSGFYLCAWNLDTTTEAFFGQGTRLTVV.

The chain uses TRBV10-3 and TRBJ1-1; 7 bases match TRBD1. V lost 4 bases to trimming and J lost 4 bases; unmatched junction nucleotides: 6. Germline lookup yields CDR1 ENHRY and CDR2 SYGVKD. The CDR3 extends over 14 amino acids. The CDR3 loop is CAISADRAITEAFF. DNA of the CDR3: TGTGCCATCAGTGCTGACAGGGCAATCACTGAAGCTTTCTTT.

This sequence joins TRBV28 and TRBJ1-2, with D possibly matching TRBD1 (5 bases). Per germline, CDR1 MDHEN and CDR2 SYDVKM. V lost 3 bases, J lost 4 bases, and 18 bases lay in between. CDR3 length: 16 residues. CDR3 in amino acids: CASSLASGPPPYGYTF. The CDR3 DNA is TGTGCCAGCAGTTTGGCCTCGGGACCTCCCCCCTATGGCTACACCTTC.

This CDR3 reads CASSYLGGSGGGYTF. The CDR3 region has the DNA TGTGCCAGCAGTTACTTGGGAGGGAGCGGGGGTGGCTACACCTTC. The chain has TRBV6-6 and TRBJ1-2; D possibly corresponds to TRBD1 (5 bases). The CDR3 has 15 residues. From germline, CDR1 is MNHNY and CDR2 SVGAGI (reference sequence). Trimming left V 1 base short and J 7 bases short, with 16 bases between.

The rearrangement uses TRBV6-5 and TRBJ1-4; D unresolved. V shed 6 bases and J shed 8 bases, with 13 bases lying between them. Germline V gives CDR1 MNHEY, CDR2 SVGAGI. The CDR3 totals 13 residues. The CDR3 bases are TGTGCCAGCAGCAGAGTGAGAGGGGAAAAACTGTTTTTT. Encoded protein: CASSRVRGEKLFF.

This chain connects TRBV18 to TRBJ1-1; the D is unclear. The CDR3 has 13 amino acids. V lost 5 bases and J 0 bases, leaving 7 bases between the germline ends. Germline V gives CDR1 KGHSH, CDR2 LQKENI. The CDR3 nucleotides read TGTGCCAGCTCATACAGTGTGAACACTGAAGCTTTCTTT. Its protein is CASSYSVNTEAFF.

The CDR3: CASRTGLQETQYF. CDR3 nucleotide sequence: TGCGCCAGCAGGACCGGACTACAAGAGACCCAGTACTTC. This chain uses TRBV5-1 with TRBJ2-5; perhaps TRBD2 as D (6 bases). Germline CDR1 and CDR2: SGHRS and YFSETQ. V was clipped by 5 bases and J by 2 bases, with 10 bases between them. This CDR3 region has 13 residues.

DNA for the CDR3: TGTGCCAGTAGTATAGATCAAGTCGGGGCCGCGAACACCGGGGAGCTGTTTTTT. Protein product: CASSIDQVGAANTGELFF. J is TRBJ2-2 and V is TRBV19; possibly TRBD1 or TRBD2 for D (5 bases each). The CDR3 length is 18 residues. Germline V gene data show CDR1 as LNHDA and CDR2 as SQIVND (reference sequence). The ends were cut back, 0 bases at V and 0 bases at J, with 14 bases in the middle.

Comments on this clone: Other DNA sequences in this specimen translate into the identical CDR3. The CDR3 loop reads CASSLGGYEQYF. Written as DNA, the CDR3 is TGTGCCAGCAGTTTAGGTGGCTACGAGCAGTACTTC. The chain employs TRBV28 and TRBJ2-7; D gene uncertain. The V and J ends lost 2 bases and 3 bases respectively, with 5 bases between them. This CDR3 is built from 12 residues. Germline V gene sequence: CDR1 MDHEN, CDR2 SYDVKM.

The J gene is TRBJ2-7, the V gene TRBV7-2; 11 bases are shared with TRBD2. The CDR3 has 18 amino acids. Germline CDR1 reads SGHTA; CDR2 reads FQGNSA. J was trimmed by 0 bases and V by 2 bases; bases with no gene match: 9. The CDR3 spells CASSLRLAGGRSSYEQYF. The CDR3 DNA reads TGTGCCAGCAGCTTACGTCTAGCGGGAGGAAGGAGCTCCTACGAGCAGTACTTC. Variable domain in full (rest from reference TRBV7-2 and TRBJ2-7): GAGVSQSPSNKVTEKGKDVELRCDPISGHTALYWYRQSLGQGLEFLIYFQGNSAPDKSGLPSDRFSAERTGGSVSTLTIQRTQQEDSAVYLCASSLRLAGGRSSYEQYFGPGTRLTVT.

CDR3 loop: CASSPRGLAGAETQYF. For the CDR3, the DNA is TGTGCCAGCTCACCAAGAGGGCTAGCGGGAGCAGAGACCCAGTACTTC. This chain joins TRBV18 and TRBJ2-5; 10 bases align to TRBD2. The CDR3 has 16 amino acids. CDR1 is KGHSH and CDR2 is LQKENI in the germline V gene. V lost 2 bases and J lost 4; bases outside the gene matches: 7.

This chain links TRBV27 with TRBJ2-2; tentatively, D is TRBD1 (5 bases). The germline CDR1 and CDR2 sequences are MNHEY and SMNVEV (reference sequence). This CDR3 region has 14 residues. The germline V and J ends were trimmed by 6 bases and 2 bases, with 10 bases remaining between them. The CDR3 protein is CASRRQTNTGELFF. The CDR3 nucleotides are TGTGCCAGCAGACGACAGACAAACACCGGGGAGCTGTTTTTT.

CDR3 sequence reads: CASSPSPRNQPQHF. The CDR3 DNA reads TGTGCCAGCAGTCCGTCTCCCAGGAATCAGCCCCAGCATTTT. The rearrangement links TRBV28 to TRBJ1-5; the D is unclear. The V gene's germline CDR1 is MDHEN and CDR2 SYDVKM. The CDR3 runs to 14 residues. Trimming took off 5 bases at V and 4 bases at J, with 12 bases between the two ends.

V gene TRBV7-9 combines with J gene TRBJ1-4; 8 bases agree with TRBD1. The CDR3 contains 19 residues. The junction had 16 bases not matched to a gene; V was cut back by 2 bases and J by 5 bases. The germline V gene encodes CDR1 SEHNR and CDR2 FQNEAQ (reference sequence). The CDR3 protein is CASSLYILSAGGENEKLFF. The CDR3 DNA sequence: TGTGCCAGCAGCTTATATATCCTCTCGGCAGGGGGCGAAAATGAAAAACTGTTTTTT.

The V gene is TRBV18, the J gene TRBJ2-7; TRBD1 agrees at 9 bases. Germline assignment: CDR1 KGHSH and CDR2 LQKENI. The J segment lost 5 bases and the V segment lost 0 bases, leaving 5 bases of the junction unmatched. The CDR3 has 15 residues. In DNA, the CDR3 is TGTGCCAGCTCACCACCCTCACAGGGGGCGGACGAGCAGTACTTC. This encodes CASSPPSQGADEQYF.

The chain uses TRBV10-3 and TRBJ2-5; 9 bases fit TRBD1. V shed 4 bases, J shed 3 bases, and the junction held 0 bases outside the gene matches. Germline-derived CDR1 and CDR2 are ENHRY and SYGVKD. This CDR3 is 13 amino acids long. In DNA, the CDR3 is TGTGCCATCAGTGGACAGGGGGAAGAGACCCAGTACTTC. Encoded protein: CAISGQGEETQYF.

In DNA form, the CDR3 reads TGTGCCAGCAGTTATTCGACAGGGGGAAAGCAGTACTTC. Protein product: CASSYSTGGKQYF. This chain connects TRBV6-5 to TRBJ2-7; TRBD1 agrees at 9 bases. V gave up 3 bases and J gave up 8 bases; unmatched junction bases: 5. The CDR3 contains 13 residues. Per germline, CDR1 MNHEY and CDR2 SVGAGI.

The chain recombines TRBV18 with TRBJ2-1; TRBD1 is a possible D gene (5 bases). CDR3 length: 14 amino acids. The V gene's germline CDR1 is KGHSH and CDR2 LQKENI. V dropped 5 bases and J dropped 6 bases, with 14 bases sitting between them. In nucleotides, the CDR3 is TGTGCCAGCTCATTTACTCCCCAGGGCAATGAGCAGTTCTTC. Its protein product is CASSFTPQGNEQFF.

The V and J genes are TRBV5-1 and TRBJ1-4; the D gene is possibly TRBD1 (6 bases). The CDR3 is 14 amino acids. V was pared by 2 bases and J by 4 bases, with 9 bases between. Looked up from germline, CDR1 is SGHRS and CDR2 is YFSETQ. CDR3 amino acids: CASSFGTYNEKLFF. The CDR3 DNA follows: TGCGCCAGCAGCTTCGGGACATATAATGAAAAACTGTTTTTT.

This clone was counted once. V and J are TRBV5-1 and TRBJ2-4, with TRBD1 matching over 7 bases. From germline, CDR1 is SGHRS and CDR2 YFSETQ. V was pared by 3 bases and J by 6 bases, with 6 bases of the junction left unmatched. The length of the CDR3 is 14 residues. Written as DNA, the CDR3 is TGCGCCAGCAGCTCCGGGACAGCAAGAAACATTCAGTACTTC. As protein: CASSSGTARNIQYF.

CDR3 sequence reads: CASSEFDRLYGYTF. In nucleotides, the CDR3 is TGTGCCAGCAGTGAATTCGACAGGCTCTATGGCTACACCTTC. This sequence joins TRBV6-1 and TRBJ1-2, with D possibly being TRBD1 (6 bases). CDR1 and CDR2 from the germline V gene are MNHNS and SASEGT. V was cut by 2 bases and J by 4 bases, with 11 bases left in between. The CDR3 contains 14 residues.

In its sample, this clone was seen once. The rearrangement links TRBV7-9 to TRBJ2-2, with D unclear. This CDR3 has 15 residues. V shed 6 bases and J shed 0 bases, with 11 bases lying between them. CDR1 and CDR2 from the germline V gene are SEHNR and FQNEAQ (reference sequence). CDR3 protein: CASRPDRANTGELFF. The CDR3 nucleotides are TGTGCCAGCAGACCAGATAGGGCGAACACCGGGGAGCTGTTTTTT.